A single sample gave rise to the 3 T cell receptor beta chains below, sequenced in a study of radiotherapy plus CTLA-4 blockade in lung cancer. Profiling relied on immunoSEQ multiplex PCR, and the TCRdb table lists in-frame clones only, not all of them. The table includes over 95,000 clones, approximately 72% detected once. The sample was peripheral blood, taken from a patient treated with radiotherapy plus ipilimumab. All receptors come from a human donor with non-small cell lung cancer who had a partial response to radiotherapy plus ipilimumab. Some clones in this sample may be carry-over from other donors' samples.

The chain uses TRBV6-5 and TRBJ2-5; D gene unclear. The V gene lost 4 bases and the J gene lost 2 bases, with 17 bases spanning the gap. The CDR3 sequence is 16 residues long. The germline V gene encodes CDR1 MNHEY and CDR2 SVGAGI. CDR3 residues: CASSSSDWRLQETQYF. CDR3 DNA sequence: TGTGCCAGCAGTTCCAGTGACTGGCGGTTACAAGAGACCCAGTACTTC.

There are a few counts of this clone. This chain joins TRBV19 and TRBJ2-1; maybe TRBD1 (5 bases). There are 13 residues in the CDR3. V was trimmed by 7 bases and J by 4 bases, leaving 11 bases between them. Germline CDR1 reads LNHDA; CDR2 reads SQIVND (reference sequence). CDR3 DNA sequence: TGTGCCAGTACAGGGCGTAGTTACAATGAGCAGTTCTTC. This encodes CASTGRSYNEQFF. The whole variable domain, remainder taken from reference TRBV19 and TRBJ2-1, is DGGITQSPKYLFRKEGQNVTLSCEQNLNHDAMYWYRQDPGQGLRLIYYSQIVNDFQKGDIAEGYSVSREKKESFPLTVTSAQKNPTAFYLCASTGRSYNEQFFGPGTRLTVL.

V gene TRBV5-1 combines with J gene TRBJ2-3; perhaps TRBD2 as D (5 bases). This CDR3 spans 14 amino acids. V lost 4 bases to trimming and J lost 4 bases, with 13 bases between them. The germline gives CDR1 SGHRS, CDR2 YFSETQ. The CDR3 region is CASSPGLGADTQYF. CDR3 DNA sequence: TGCGCCAGCAGCCCCGGACTGGGTGCAGATACGCAGTATTTT. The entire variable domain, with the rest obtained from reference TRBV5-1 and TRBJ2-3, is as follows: KAGVTQTPRYLIKTRGQQVTLSCSPISGHRSVSWYQQTPGQGLQFLFEYFSETQRNKGNFPGRFSGRQFSNSRSEMNVSTLELGDSALYLCASSPGLGADTQYFGPGTRLTVL.